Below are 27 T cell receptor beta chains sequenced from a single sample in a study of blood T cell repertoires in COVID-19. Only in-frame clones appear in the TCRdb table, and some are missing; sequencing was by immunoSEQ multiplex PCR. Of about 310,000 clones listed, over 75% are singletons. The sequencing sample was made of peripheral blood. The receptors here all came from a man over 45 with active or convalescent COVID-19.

The CDR3 DNA reads as TGTGCCAGCACCTTTCAATCGGGACTTACGAACACTGAAGCTTTCTTT. This encodes CASTFQSGLTNTEAFF. This chain uses TRBV7-2 with TRBJ1-1; tentative D call: TRBD1 (5 bases). V was trimmed by 7 bases and J by 1 base, leaving 19 bases between them. Germline V gene lookup returns CDR1 SGHTA and CDR2 FQGNSA. This CDR3 has 16 residues.

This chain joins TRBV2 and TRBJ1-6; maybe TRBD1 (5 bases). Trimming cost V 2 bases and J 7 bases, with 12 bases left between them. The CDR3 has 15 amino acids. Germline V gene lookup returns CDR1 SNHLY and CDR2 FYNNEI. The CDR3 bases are TGTGCCAGCAGTGAACACGGGACTGTGAATTCACCCCTCCACTTT. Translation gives CASSEHGTVNSPLHF. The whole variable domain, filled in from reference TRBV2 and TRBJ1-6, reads EPEVTQTPSHQVTQMGQEVILRCVPISNHLYFYWYRQILGQKVEFLVSFYNNEISEKSEIFDDQFSVERPDGSNFTLKIRSTKLEDSAMYFCASSEHGTVNSPLHFGNGTRLTVT.

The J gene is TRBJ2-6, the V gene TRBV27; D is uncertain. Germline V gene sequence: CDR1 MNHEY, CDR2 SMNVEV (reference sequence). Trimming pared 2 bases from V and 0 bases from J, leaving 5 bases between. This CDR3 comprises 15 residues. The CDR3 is CASSLGHSGANVLTF. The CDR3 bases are TGTGCCAGCAGTTTAGGGCACTCTGGGGCCAACGTCCTGACTTTC. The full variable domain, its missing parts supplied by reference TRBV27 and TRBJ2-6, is EAQVTQNPRYLITVTGKKLTVTCSQNMNHEYMSWYRQDPGLGLRQIYYSMNVEVTDKGDVPEGYKVSRKEKRNFPLILESPSPNQTSLYFCASSLGHSGANVLTFGAGSRLTVL.

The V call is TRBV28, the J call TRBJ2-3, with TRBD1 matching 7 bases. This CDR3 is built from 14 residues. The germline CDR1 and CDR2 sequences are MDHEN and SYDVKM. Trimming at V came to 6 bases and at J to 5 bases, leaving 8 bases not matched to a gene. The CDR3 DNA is TGTGCCAGCAGGTCACAGGGGTTAGGAGATACGCAGTATTTT. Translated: CASRSQGLGDTQYF.

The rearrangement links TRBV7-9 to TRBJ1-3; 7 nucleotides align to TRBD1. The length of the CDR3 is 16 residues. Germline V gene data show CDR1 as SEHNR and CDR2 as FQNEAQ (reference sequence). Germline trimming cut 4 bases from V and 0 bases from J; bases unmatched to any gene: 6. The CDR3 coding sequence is TGTGCCAGCAGCTCGGGACAGCCTCCCTCTGGAAACACCATATATTTT. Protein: CASSSGQPPSGNTIYF.

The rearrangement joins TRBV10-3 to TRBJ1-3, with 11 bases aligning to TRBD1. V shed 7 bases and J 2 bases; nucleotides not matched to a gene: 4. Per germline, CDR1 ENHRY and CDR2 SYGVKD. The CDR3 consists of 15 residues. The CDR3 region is CAIKPGQGAGNTIYF. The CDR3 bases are TGTGCCATCAAGCCGGGACAGGGGGCTGGAAACACCATATATTTT.

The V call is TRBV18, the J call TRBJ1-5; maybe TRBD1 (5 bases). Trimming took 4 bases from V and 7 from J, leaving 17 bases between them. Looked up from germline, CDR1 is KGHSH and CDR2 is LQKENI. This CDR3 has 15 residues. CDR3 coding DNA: TGTGCCAGCTCACTCAACGGAGGGGCTTGGCAGCCCCAGCATTTT. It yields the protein CASSLNGGAWQPQHF. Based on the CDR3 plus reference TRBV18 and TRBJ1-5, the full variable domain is NAGVMQNPRHLVRRRGQEARLRCSPMKGHSHVYWYRQLPEEGLKFMVYLQKENIIDESGMPKERFSAEFPKEGPSILRIQQVVRGDSAAYFCASSLNGGAWQPQHFGDGTRLSIL.

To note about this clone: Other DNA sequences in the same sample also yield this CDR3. CDR3 DNA sequence: TGTGCCAGCCGGGACAGCCCTTACAATGAGCAGTTCTTC. Its protein product is CASRDSPYNEQFF. The V call is TRBV2, the J call TRBJ2-1; the match to TRBD1 covers 7 bases. V trimming: 8 bases; J trimming: 4 bases; junction bases outside the gene matches: 5. Germline CDR1 SNHLY, CDR2 FYNNEI. This CDR3 is 13 amino acids long.

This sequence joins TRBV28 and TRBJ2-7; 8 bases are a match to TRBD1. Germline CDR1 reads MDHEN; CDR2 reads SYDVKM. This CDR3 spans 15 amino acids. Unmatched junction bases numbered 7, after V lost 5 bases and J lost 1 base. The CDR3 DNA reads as TGTGCCAGCAGTCCATCGACAGGGGTGTCCTACGAGCAGTACTTC. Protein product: CASSPSTGVSYEQYF.

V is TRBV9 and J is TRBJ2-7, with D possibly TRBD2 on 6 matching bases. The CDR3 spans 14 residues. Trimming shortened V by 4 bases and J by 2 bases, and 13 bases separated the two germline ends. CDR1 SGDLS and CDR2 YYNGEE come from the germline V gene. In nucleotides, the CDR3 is TGTGCCAGCAGCTCCGGACTACCCCCCTACGAGCAGTACTTC. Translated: CASSSGLPPYEQYF.

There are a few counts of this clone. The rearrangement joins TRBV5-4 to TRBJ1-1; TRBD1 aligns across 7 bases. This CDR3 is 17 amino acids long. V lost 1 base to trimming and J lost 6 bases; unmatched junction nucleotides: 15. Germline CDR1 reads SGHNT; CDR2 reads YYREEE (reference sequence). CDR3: CASSLPHRGRALAEAFF. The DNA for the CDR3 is TGTGCCAGCAGCTTGCCCCACAGGGGAAGGGCTCTAGCTGAAGCTTTCTTT.

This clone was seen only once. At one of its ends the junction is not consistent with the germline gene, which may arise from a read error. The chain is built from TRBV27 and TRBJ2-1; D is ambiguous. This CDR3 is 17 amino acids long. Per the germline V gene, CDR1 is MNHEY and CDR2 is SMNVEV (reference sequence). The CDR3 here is CASSLNAGQSSHNEQFF. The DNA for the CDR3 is TGTGCCAGCAGTTTAAATGCTGGCCAGTCCTCCCACAATGAGCAGTTCTTC.

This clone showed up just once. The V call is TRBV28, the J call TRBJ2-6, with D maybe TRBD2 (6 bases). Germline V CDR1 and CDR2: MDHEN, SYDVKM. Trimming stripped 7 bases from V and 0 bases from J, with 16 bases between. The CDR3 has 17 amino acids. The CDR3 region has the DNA TGTGCCAGCAAGCGGGTAGTCTTGCGCTCTGGGGCCAACGTCCTGACTTTC. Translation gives CASKRVVLRSGANVLTF.

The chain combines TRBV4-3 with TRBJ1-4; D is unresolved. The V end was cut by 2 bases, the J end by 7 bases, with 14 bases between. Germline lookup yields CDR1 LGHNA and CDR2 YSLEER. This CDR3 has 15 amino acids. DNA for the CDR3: TGCGCCAGCAGCCAATTTGACATGAGCGGTGAAAAACTGTTTTTT. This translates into CASSQFDMSGEKLFF.

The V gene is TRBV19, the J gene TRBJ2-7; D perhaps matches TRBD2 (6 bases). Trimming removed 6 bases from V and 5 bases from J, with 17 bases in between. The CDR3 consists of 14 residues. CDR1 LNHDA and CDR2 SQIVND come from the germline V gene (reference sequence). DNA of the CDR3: TGTGCCAGTAGCCGACTAGGGATCCTCCACGAGCAGTACTTC. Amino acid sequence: CASSRLGILHEQYF. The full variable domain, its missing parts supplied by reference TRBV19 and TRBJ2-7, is DGGITQSPKYLFRKEGQNVTLSCEQNLNHDAMYWYRQDPGQGLRLIYYSQIVNDFQKGDIAEGYSVSREKKESFPLTVTSAQKNPTAFYLCASSRLGILHEQYFGPGTRLTVT.

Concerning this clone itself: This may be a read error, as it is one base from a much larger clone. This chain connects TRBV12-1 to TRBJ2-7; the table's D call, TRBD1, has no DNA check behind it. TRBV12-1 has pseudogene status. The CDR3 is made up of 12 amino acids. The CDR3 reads CASSPSSYEQYF. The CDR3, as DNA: TGTGCCAGCAGCCCCAGCTCCTACGAGCAGTACTTC.

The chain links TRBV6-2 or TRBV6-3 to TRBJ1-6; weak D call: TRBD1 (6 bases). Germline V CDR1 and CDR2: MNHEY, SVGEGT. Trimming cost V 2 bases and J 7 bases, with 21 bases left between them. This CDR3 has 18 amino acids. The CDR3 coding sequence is TGTGCCAGCAGTTACGTGAGACAGGTCACGGCGAGGAATTCACCCCTCCACTTT. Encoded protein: CASSYVRQVTARNSPLHF.

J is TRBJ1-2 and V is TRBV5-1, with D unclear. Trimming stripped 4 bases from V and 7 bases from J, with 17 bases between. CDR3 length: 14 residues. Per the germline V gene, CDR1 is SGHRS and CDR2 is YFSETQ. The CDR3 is CASSTTRTPGGYTF. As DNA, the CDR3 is TGCGCCAGCAGCACCACAAGAACCCCGGGTGGCTACACCTTC.

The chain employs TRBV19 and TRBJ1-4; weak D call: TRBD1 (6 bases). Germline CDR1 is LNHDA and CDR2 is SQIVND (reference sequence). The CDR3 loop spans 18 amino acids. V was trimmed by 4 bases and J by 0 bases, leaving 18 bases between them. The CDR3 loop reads CASSTLDWTDATNEKLFF. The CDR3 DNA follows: TGTGCCAGTAGTACCCTTGATTGGACAGACGCAACTAATGAAAAACTGTTTTTT.

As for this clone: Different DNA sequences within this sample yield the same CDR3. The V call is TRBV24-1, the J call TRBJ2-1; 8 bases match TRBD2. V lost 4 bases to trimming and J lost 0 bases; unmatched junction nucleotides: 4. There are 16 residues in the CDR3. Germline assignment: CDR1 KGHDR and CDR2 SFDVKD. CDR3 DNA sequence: TGTGCCACCAGTGACCCGGGGGGGAGCTCCTACAATGAGCAGTTCTTC. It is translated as CATSDPGGSSYNEQFF.

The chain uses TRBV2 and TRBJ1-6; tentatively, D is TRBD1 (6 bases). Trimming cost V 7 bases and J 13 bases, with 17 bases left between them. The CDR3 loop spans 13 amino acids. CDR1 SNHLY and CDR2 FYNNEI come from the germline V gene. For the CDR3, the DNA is TGTGCCAGCACCGGGACACCCGGCGCGCCCCTCCACTTT. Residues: CASTGTPGAPLHF.

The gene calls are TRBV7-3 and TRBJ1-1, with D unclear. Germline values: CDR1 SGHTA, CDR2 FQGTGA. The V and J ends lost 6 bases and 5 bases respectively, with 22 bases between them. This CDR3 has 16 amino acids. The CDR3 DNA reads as TGTGCCAGCAGGCCTTTCGCCGAGGGTCTTCGGACTGAAGCTTTCTTT. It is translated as CASRPFAEGLRTEAFF.

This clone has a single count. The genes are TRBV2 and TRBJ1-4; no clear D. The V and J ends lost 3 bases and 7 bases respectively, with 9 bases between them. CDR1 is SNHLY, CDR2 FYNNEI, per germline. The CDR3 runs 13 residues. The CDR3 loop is CASSDWQAEKLFF. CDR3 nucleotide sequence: TGTGCCAGCAGTGATTGGCAGGCTGAAAAACTGTTTTTT. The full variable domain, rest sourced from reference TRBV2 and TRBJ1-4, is EPEVTQTPSHQVTQMGQEVILRCVPISNHLYFYWYRQILGQKVEFLVSFYNNEISEKSEIFDDQFSVERPDGSNFTLKIRSTKLEDSAMYFCASSDWQAEKLFFGSGTQLSVL.

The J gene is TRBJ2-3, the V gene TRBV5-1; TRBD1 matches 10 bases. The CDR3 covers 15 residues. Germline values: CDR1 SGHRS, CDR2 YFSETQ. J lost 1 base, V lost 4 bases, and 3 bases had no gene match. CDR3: CASSRGTGGTDTQYF. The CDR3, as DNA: TGCGCCAGCAGCAGGGGGACAGGGGGCACAGATACGCAGTATTTT.

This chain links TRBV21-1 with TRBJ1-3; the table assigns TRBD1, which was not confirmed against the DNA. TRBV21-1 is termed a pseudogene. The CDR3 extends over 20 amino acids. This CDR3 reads CASSKRVGLGKPLSGNTIYF. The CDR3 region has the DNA TGTGCCAGCAGCAAAAGGGTGGGGCTGGGGAAACCTCTCTCTGGAAACACCATATATTTT.

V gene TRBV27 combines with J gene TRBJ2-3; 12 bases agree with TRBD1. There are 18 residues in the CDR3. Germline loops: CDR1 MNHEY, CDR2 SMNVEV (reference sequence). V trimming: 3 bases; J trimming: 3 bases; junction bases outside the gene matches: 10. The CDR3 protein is CASSLGQGAMVRTDTQYF. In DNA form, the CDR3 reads TGTGCCAGCAGTTTGGGACAGGGGGCAATGGTGAGGACAGATACGCAGTATTTT.

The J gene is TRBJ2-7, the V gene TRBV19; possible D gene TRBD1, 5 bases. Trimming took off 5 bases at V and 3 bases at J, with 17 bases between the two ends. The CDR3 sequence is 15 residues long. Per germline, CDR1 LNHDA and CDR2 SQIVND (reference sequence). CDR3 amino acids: CASSVDSERYYEQYF. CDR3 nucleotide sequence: TGTGCCAGTAGTGTCGACAGTGAGCGATACTACGAGCAGTACTTC.